This T cell receptor (beta chain) appears in the sequencing data of a study of control samples from healthy donors and cancer patients. The CDR3 runs 14 residues. Repertoires were generated with immunoSEQ multiplex PCR, while TCRdb's copy carries only in-frame clones and drops some. Of under 85,000 clones in the sample, about nine tenths were seen once. V is TRBV21-1 and J is TRBJ2-5; the table's D gene call, TRBD1, was not cross checked with the DNA. TRBV21-1 is described as a pseudogene. This sequence was found in a man between 60 and 70 years old with colorectal cancer. The sequenced sample was PBMCs. CDR3 sequence reads: CASSRSREKETQYF. CDR3 DNA: TGTGCCAGCAGCAGGAGCAGGGAAAAAGAGACCCAGTACTTC.